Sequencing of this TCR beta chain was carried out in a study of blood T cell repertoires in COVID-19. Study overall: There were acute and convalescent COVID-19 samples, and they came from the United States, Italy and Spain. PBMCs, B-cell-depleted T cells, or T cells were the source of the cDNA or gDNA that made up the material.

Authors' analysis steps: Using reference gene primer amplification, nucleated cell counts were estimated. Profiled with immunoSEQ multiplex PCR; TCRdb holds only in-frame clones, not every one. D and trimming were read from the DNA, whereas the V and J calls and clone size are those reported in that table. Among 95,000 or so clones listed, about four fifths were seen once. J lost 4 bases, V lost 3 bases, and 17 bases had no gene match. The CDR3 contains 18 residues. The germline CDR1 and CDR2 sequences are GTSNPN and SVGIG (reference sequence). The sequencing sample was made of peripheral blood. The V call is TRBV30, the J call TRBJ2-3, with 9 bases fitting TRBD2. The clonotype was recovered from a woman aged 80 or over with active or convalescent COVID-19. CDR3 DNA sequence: TGTGCCTGGAGCGATAGCAAGGGCGGGAGGGTATCAGCAGATACGCAGTATTTT. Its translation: CAWSDSKGGRVSADTQYF.